This T cell receptor beta chain was obtained from a study of CD8 T cells in ankylosing spondylitis (TCRdb year 2017). General notes on the study: To find TCR variants linked to disease, the study profiled T cell receptor beta repertoires in ankylosing spondylitis patients and healthy donors. The full study cohort comprised about 25 ankylosing spondylitis patients and around 100 healthy donors. Peripheral blood was sampled, and synovial fluid was also collected from ankylosing spondylitis patients. General findings and caveats noted by the study authors: A TCR beta motif of 8 or 9 highly homologous amino acid variants appeared characteristic of blood from ankylosing spondylitis patients. The disease-linked clones had a CD8+ phenotype and were found at relatively low frequencies in peripheral blood. The disease-linked clones were reported to be significantly enriched in matched synovial fluid samples from ankylosing spondylitis patients. Some TCR beta motif variants had previously been reported in synovial fluid and blood of reactive arthritis patients, which suggested common disease-initiation mechanisms.

Concerning this clonotype: Its antigen is not yet known. Per-nucleotide qualities are absent, and no much larger clonotype sits a single base away.

V ends up 8 bases short and J 7 bases short, with an unmatched junction base count of 11. Counted from cysteine to phenylalanine, this CDR3 has 14 amino acids. Of all the DNA, just the CDR3 is kept, 42 bases in frame from base 1. The germline V gene yields SNHLY for CDR1 and FYNNEI for CDR2. TCRdb names Illumina HiSeq 2500 as the instrument used. Quantitative 5'-RACE with molecular barcodes was used to prepare TCR beta libraries. As for the original processing: A new computational method based on a probabilistic model of VDJ rearrangement was used to identify disease-linked TCR variants. Clones were called with MiXCR by TCRdb after fastp trimmed the public reads at Q25, and only in-frame beta chains were retained. Here each entry gathers all rows of one CDR3 protein and keeps the most common genes and DNA. Here the V and J calls rest on TCRdb's processing, not on the authors' analysis. Across this sample there are fewer than 500,000 distinct CDR3 sequences, with 25% to 30% seen only once. 0.89% of the sample lies in the top ten.

Sequencing was done on a sample of blood, either unsorted or a sorted T cell fraction (not recorded which). This receptor was identified in a male donor with ankylosing spondylitis. The rearrangement combines TRBV2 with TRBJ2-1; 7 bases in the junction line up with TRBD2. The CDR3 protein: CASSRIGAGNEQFF. The DNA sequence is TGTGCCAGCTCCCGTATCGGAGCGGGGAATGAGCAGTTCTTC.